This is a list of T cell receptor beta chains from one sample in a study of blood T cell repertoires in COVID-19. This table comes from immunoSEQ multiplex PCR, and its TCRdb copy is limited to in-frame clones, with some not included. Of about 420,000 clones listed, approximately 90% are singletons. The sequenced sample consisted of peripheral blood. Receptors originate from a man younger than 35 with COVID-19, enrolled during active disease. CDR3s include the opening cysteine and the closing phenylalanine or tryptophan. The D gene is left open where the match is weak. Clone size, where shown, is once, few, many, or a class for clones that have expanded.

j_call: TRBJ2-1; clone_size: -; d_call: TRBD2; v_call: TRBV15; cdr3_aa: CATSGSIGLANNEQFF; cdr3_nt: TGTGCCACCAGCGGGTCTATCGGACTAGCGAACAATGAGCAGTTCTTC
j_call: TRBJ1-5; clone_size: -; d_call: TRBD1; v_call: TRBV6-5; cdr3_aa: CASTSRGQDNQPQHF; cdr3_nt: TGTGCCAGCACTTCCCGGGGACAGGACAATCAGCCCCAGCATTTT
j_call: TRBJ2-7; clone_size: -; d_call: TRBD2; v_call: TRBV5-1; cdr3_aa: CASSLSGNRYEQYF; cdr3_nt: TGCGCCAGCAGCTTGAGCGGGAACAGATACGAGCAGTACTTC
j_call: TRBJ1-1; clone_size: -; d_call: -; v_call: TRBV19; cdr3_aa: CASSIYGREAFF; cdr3_nt: TGTGCCAGTAGTATTTACGGCAGGGAAGCTTTCTTT
j_call: TRBJ2-1; clone_size: -; d_call: -; v_call: TRBV13; cdr3_aa: CASAIVNEQFF; cdr3_nt: TGTGCCAGCGCCATAGTGAACGAGCAGTTCTTC
j_call: TRBJ2-7; clone_size: -; d_call: -; v_call: TRBV5-5; cdr3_aa: CASSLEGVGGGRYEQYF; cdr3_nt: TGTGCCAGCAGCTTGGAGGGTGTTGGGGGAGGCCGCTACGAGCAGTACTTC
j_call: TRBJ2-7; clone_size: -; d_call: TRBD2; v_call: TRBV30; cdr3_aa: CAWSAGTTGRDEQYF; cdr3_nt: TGTGCCTGGAGTGCCGGGACTACGGGTAGGGACGAGCAGTACTTC
j_call: TRBJ2-7; clone_size: few; d_call: TRBD1; v_call: TRBV10-3; cdr3_aa: CAISEPGQGYEQYF; cdr3_nt: TGTGCCATCAGTGAACCGGGACAGGGCTACGAGCAGTACTTC
j_call: TRBJ2-3; clone_size: once; d_call: -; v_call: TRBV10-3; cdr3_aa: CAITADTVTDTQYF; cdr3_nt: TGTGCCATCACCGCCGATACTGTCACAGATACGCAGTATTTT
j_call: TRBJ1-6; clone_size: -; d_call: TRBD1; v_call: TRBV13; cdr3_aa: CASSTGLSPLHF; cdr3_nt: TGTGCCAGTTCGACAGGGCTCTCACCCCTCCACTTT
j_call: TRBJ1-2; clone_size: -; d_call: TRBD1; v_call: TRBV7-9; cdr3_aa: CASSPRTGGAHYGYTF; cdr3_nt: TGTGCCAGCAGCCCCCGGACAGGGGGCGCCCACTATGGCTACACCTTC
j_call: TRBJ2-5; clone_size: -; d_call: TRBD2; v_call: TRBV30; cdr3_aa: CAWSSRERGQETQYF; cdr3_nt: TGTGCCTGGAGTTCGCGGGAGAGGGGCCAAGAGACCCAGTACTTC
j_call: TRBJ2-5; clone_size: -; d_call: -; v_call: TRBV7-9; cdr3_aa: CASSRAWQGVRETQYF; cdr3_nt: TGTGCCAGCAGCCGAGCCTGGCAGGGTGTTAGGGAGACCCAGTACTTC
j_call: TRBJ2-7; clone_size: -; d_call: TRBD2; v_call: TRBV15; cdr3_aa: CATSRVLAAYEQYF; cdr3_nt: TGTGCCACCAGCAGAGTACTAGCGGCTTACGAGCAGTACTTC
j_call: TRBJ1-1; clone_size: -; d_call: -; v_call: TRBV29-1; cdr3_aa: CSVEGGTLNTEAFF; cdr3_nt: TGCAGCGTTGAAGGCGGGACGTTGAACACTGAAGCTTTCTTT
j_call: TRBJ2-3; clone_size: -; d_call: TRBD2; v_call: TRBV5-4; cdr3_aa: CASSSRLIAGADTQYF; cdr3_nt: TGTGCCAGCAGCTCACGGTTGATAGCGGGAGCGGATACGCAGTATTTT
j_call: TRBJ1-2; clone_size: -; d_call: -; v_call: TRBV27; cdr3_aa: CASSFSGQLYGYTF; cdr3_nt: TGTGCCAGCAGTTTTTCTGGGCAGCTCTATGGCTACACCTTC
j_call: TRBJ2-7; clone_size: once; d_call: -; v_call: TRBV6-5; cdr3_aa: CASRERNRDYYEQYF; cdr3_nt: TGTGCCAGCAGGGAGAGGAACAGGGACTACTACGAGCAGTACTTC
j_call: TRBJ2-1; clone_size: -; d_call: -; v_call: TRBV15; cdr3_aa: CATSREGRSGEQFF; cdr3_nt: TGTGCCACCAGTCGTGAGGGCCGCTCGGGGGAGCAGTTCTTC
j_call: TRBJ2-7; clone_size: -; d_call: -; v_call: TRBV7-9; cdr3_aa: CASSLALTSYEQYF; cdr3_nt: TGTGCCAGCAGCTTAGCGCTGACTTCCTACGAGCAGTACTTC
j_call: TRBJ2-7; clone_size: -; d_call: TRBD1; v_call: TRBV9; cdr3_aa: CASSPQGQKHEQYF; cdr3_nt: TGTGCCAGCAGCCCCCAGGGACAGAAGCACGAGCAGTACTTC
j_call: TRBJ2-2; clone_size: -; d_call: TRBD1; v_call: TRBV2; cdr3_aa: CASLGPGGTGELFF; cdr3_nt: TGTGCCAGCCTCGGTCCAGGGGGCACCGGGGAGCTGTTTTTT
j_call: TRBJ1-1; clone_size: once; d_call: -; v_call: TRBV18; cdr3_aa: CASSPYPGNTEAFF; cdr3_nt: TGTGCCAGCTCGCCATATCCAGGGAACACTGAAGCTTTCTTT
j_call: TRBJ1-1; clone_size: -; d_call: -; v_call: TRBV24-1; cdr3_aa: CATSVGVEAFF; cdr3_nt: TGTGCCACCAGTGTGGGAGTTGAAGCTTTCTTT
j_call: TRBJ1-2; clone_size: -; d_call: -; v_call: TRBV7-9; cdr3_aa: CASSQQVNYGYTF; cdr3_nt: TGTGCCAGCAGTCAACAGGTTAACTATGGCTACACCTTC
j_call: TRBJ1-5; clone_size: -; d_call: TRBD1; v_call: TRBV6-5; cdr3_aa: CASSSGQGSQPQHF; cdr3_nt: TGTGCCAGCAGTTCTGGACAGGGGAGTCAGCCCCAGCATTTT
j_call: TRBJ1-6; clone_size: -; d_call: TRBD1; v_call: TRBV5-3; cdr3_aa: CARSCTTAGGPTFYNSPLHF; cdr3_nt: TGTGCCAGAAGTTGTACCACGGCAGGGGGCCCAACCTTTTATAATTCACCCCTCCACTTT
j_call: TRBJ1-2; clone_size: -; d_call: -; v_call: TRBV15; cdr3_aa: CATSSEGGNGYTF; cdr3_nt: TGTGCCACCAGCAGTGAAGGCGGGAATGGCTACACCTTC
j_call: TRBJ1-2; clone_size: once; d_call: TRBD1; v_call: TRBV2; cdr3_aa: CASIHPDRGDYGYTF; cdr3_nt: TGTGCCAGCATTCACCCGGACAGGGGTGACTATGGCTACACCTTC
j_call: TRBJ1-1; clone_size: -; d_call: -; v_call: TRBV25-1; cdr3_aa: CASSEWGRKTEAFF; cdr3_nt: TGTGCCAGCAGTGAATGGGGCAGGAAGACTGAAGCTTTCTTT
j_call: TRBJ2-4; clone_size: -; d_call: -; v_call: TRBV6-6; cdr3_aa: CASSLGQLAKNIQYF; cdr3_nt: TGTGCCAGCAGTTTAGGACAGTTAGCCAAAAACATTCAGTACTTC
j_call: TRBJ2-1; clone_size: few; d_call: -; v_call: TRBV7-9; cdr3_aa: CASSYRNLQNEQFF; cdr3_nt: TGTGCCAGCAGCTACAGGAATCTACAGAATGAGCAGTTCTTC